This T cell receptor beta chain appears in the sequencing data of a study of blood T cells in healthy people across ages. Concerning this clonotype: Its antigen is not known.

Study-wide results and limits: Both higher diversity and more naive CD4+ cells marked long-lived donors when set against aged donors.

A second PCR of about 7 to 12 cycles used a sample-barcoded 5' primer and a J-beta primer mix. MiXCR, applied by TCRdb to the 5' RACE reads, yields one record per CDR3 protein. The sample records roughly 1,800,000 distinct CDR3 sequences, less than 50% being singletons. This CDR3 contains 16 residues. Germline CDR1 MNHEY, CDR2 SMNVEV (reference sequence). Germline trimming cut 5 bases from V and 0 bases from J; bases unmatched to any gene: 7. The receptor comes from a middle-aged woman in good health. Specimen: blood. The chain uses TRBV27 and TRBJ2-4, with TRBD1 identical over 7 bases. In DNA form, the CDR3 reads TGTGCCAGCAGTCCGAAGACAGGGATAGCCAAAAACATTCAGTACTTC. This encodes CASSPKTGIAKNIQYF.